What follows are 31 T cell receptor beta chains derived from one specimen sequenced in a study of blood T cells in healthy people across ages. Next came a second PCR, run for about 7 to 12 cycles, which used a sample-barcoded 5' primer along with a J-beta primer mix. One entry per CDR3 protein results from TCRdb running MiXCR on the 5' RACE reads. The sample holds over a million distinct CDR3 sequences, about 23% seen once. These data were also filed under a second study, of T cells of mothers and their children.

The sequenced sample consisted of blood. Source of these receptors: a girl under 10 years old in good health.

The sample holds many counts of this clonotype. The genes are TRBV29-1 and TRBJ2-1; D call uncertain. Trimming pared 7 bases from V and 4 bases from J, leaving 8 bases between. The length of the CDR3 is 11 residues. Germline CDR1 is SQVTM and CDR2 is ANQGSEA. CDR3 loop: CSAPTYNEQFF. The DNA of the CDR3 is TGCAGCGCCCCGACTTACAATGAGCAGTTCTTC.

This rearrangement joins TRBV3-1 to TRBJ2-1; tentative D call: TRBD2 (6 bases). V was cut by 4 bases and J by 5 bases, with 15 bases left in between. The CDR3 has 15 amino acids. Germline V gene data show CDR1 as LGHDT and CDR2 as YNNKEL (reference sequence). CDR3 in DNA: TGTGCCAGCAGCCCCGGGGGAAGACTAAACAATGAGCAGTTCTTC. Translation gives CASSPGGRLNNEQFF.

CDR3 sequence reads: CASSPFQNVLGTSNNEQFF. The CDR3 DNA follows: TGTGCCAGCAGCCCCTTCCAGAACGTCCTAGGGACTAGTAATAATGAGCAGTTCTTC. V is TRBV7-9 and J is TRBJ2-5, with 8 bases matching TRBD2. The J call may be incorrect, as the DNA end agrees better with TRBJ2-1. The CDR3 has 19 residues. Germline loops: CDR1 SEHNR, CDR2 FQNEAQ (reference sequence).

The gene calls are TRBV20-1 and TRBJ2-5; 8 nucleotides align to TRBD2. V lost 0 bases, J lost 7 bases, and 10 bases stayed unmatched. The CDR3 is made up of 15 amino acids. Germline CDR1 reads DFQATT; CDR2 reads SNEGSKA (reference sequence). CDR3 nucleotides: TGCAGTGCTAGAGATGAGCGGGAGAGGTTTTGGACCCAGTACTTC. As protein: CSARDERERFWTQYF.

The chain employs TRBV11-2 and TRBJ2-6; TRBD2 aligns across 7 bases. The CDR3 is made up of 21 amino acids. Trimming at V came to 5 bases and at J to 1 base, leaving 20 bases not matched to a gene. Germline CDR1 reads SGHAT; CDR2 reads FQNNGV. The CDR3 nucleotides are TGTGCCAGCAGCGAAAGTGGCCCTCGTGGCAGGGACTATTCTGGGGCCAACGTCCTGACTTTC. It encodes CASSESGPRGRDYSGANVLTF.

This chain uses TRBV6-1 with TRBJ1-5; D remains ambiguous. Germline loops: CDR1 MNHNS, CDR2 SASEGT. This CDR3 has 15 residues. Trimming pared 7 bases from V and 3 bases from J, leaving 16 bases between. The CDR3 loop reads CASTEMVSTNQPQHF. The CDR3 DNA follows: TGTGCCAGCACCGAGATGGTTTCCACCAATCAGCCCCAGCATTTT.

The chain links TRBV29-1 to TRBJ2-1, with D uncertain. CDR3 length equals 14 residues. CDR1 is SQVTM, CDR2 ANQGSEA, per germline. V lost 4 bases and J 7 bases, leaving 17 bases between the germline ends. The CDR3 sequence is CSVAGRRSGNEQFF. CDR3 DNA: TGCAGCGTTGCGGGCAGGCGAAGTGGGAATGAGCAGTTCTTC.

This rearrangement joins TRBV10-3 to TRBJ2-2; no clear D. The CDR3 spans 13 residues. V lost 11 bases and J 6 bases, leaving 16 bases between the germline ends. Germline CDR1 is ENHRY and CDR2 is SYGVKD. In nucleotides, the CDR3 is TGTGCCTCCCAGCCACCACAATCCGGGGAGCTGTTTTTT. Its translation: CASQPPQSGELFF.

V gene TRBV6-2 or TRBV6-3 combines with J gene TRBJ1-2, with no clear D. Trimming pared 3 bases from V and 0 bases from J, leaving 5 bases between. The CDR3 has 13 amino acids. Germline lookup yields CDR1 MNHEY and CDR2 SVGEGT. In DNA form, the CDR3 reads TGTGCCAGCAGTTATGCAGCTAACTATGGCTACACCTTC. Amino acids: CASSYAANYGYTF.

This chain links TRBV7-9 with TRBJ2-7; 8 nucleotides match TRBD2. CDR3 length: 13 residues. V dropped 7 bases and J dropped 6; count of bases not matched to a gene: 8. Germline V gives CDR1 SEHNR, CDR2 FQNEAQ (reference sequence). CDR3 sequence (DNA): TGTGCCAGCACCCCTGCGGGGGGAACCGAGCAGTACTTC. This translates into CASTPAGGTEQYF.

This clonotype occurred a few times. CDR3 sequence: CASIREGTEAFF. CDR3 nucleotide sequence: TGTGCCAGCATAAGGGAGGGCACTGAAGCTTTCTTT. The rearrangement links TRBV6-5 to TRBJ1-1; unclear D gene. Trimming took 7 bases from V and 4 from J, leaving 10 bases between them. The CDR3 length is 12 residues. Germline V gene lookup returns CDR1 MNHEY and CDR2 SVGAGI.

The chain uses TRBV2 and TRBJ2-2; D call uncertain. The germline CDR1 and CDR2 sequences are SNHLY and FYNNEI. The CDR3 length is 15 residues. V was clipped by 5 bases and J by 8 bases, with 18 bases between them. This CDR3 is CASSPTFPPQGELFF. The CDR3 DNA follows: TGTGCCAGCAGTCCTACCTTCCCACCTCAGGGGGAGCTGTTTTTT.

This clonotype was seen a few times. The chain links TRBV29-1 to TRBJ2-3, with D perhaps TRBD2 (5 bases). CDR1 and CDR2 (germline): SQVTM, ANQGSEA. The V end lost 4 bases, the J end lost 2 bases, and 10 bases lay between the germline ends. CDR3 length: 13 residues. CDR3 sequence: CSVALRATDTQYF. DNA for the CDR3: TGCAGCGTTGCCTTGAGGGCCACAGATACGCAGTATTTT.

The chain has TRBV7-2 and TRBJ2-5; D call uncertain. Germline V gene lookup returns CDR1 SGHTA and CDR2 FQGNSA. Trimming took off 6 bases at V and 3 bases at J, with 11 bases between the two ends. This CDR3 is 13 amino acids long. This CDR3 reads CASRLRAEETQYF. Here the CDR3 DNA reads TGTGCCAGCAGATTAAGGGCGGAAGAGACCCAGTACTTC.

Details on this clonotype: A junction boundary mismatches the germline segment, possibly from a read error. The chain recombines TRBV12-3 or TRBV12-4 with TRBJ1-6; 7 bases align to TRBD1. This CDR3 contains 14 residues. The CDR3 is CASSLGGDGLALHF. The CDR3 region has the DNA TGTGCCAGCAGCTTAGGGGGCGACGGCTTGGCCCTCCACTTT.

This clonotype has just a few counts. The chain carries TRBV6-5 and TRBJ2-5, with D uncertain. Germline values: CDR1 MNHEY, CDR2 SVGAGI. V lost 2 bases and J lost 5, with 12 bases in between. The CDR3 extends over 14 amino acids. In DNA form, the CDR3 reads TGTGCCAGCAGTTACGAACTGGCGACGGAGACCCAGTACTTC. Translating gives CASSYELATETQYF.

The chain uses TRBV20-1 and TRBJ2-1; 10 bases map to TRBD2. Per the germline V gene, CDR1 is DFQATT and CDR2 is SNEGSKA (reference sequence). The V and J ends lost 1 base and 0 bases, in that order; junction bases with no gene match: 9. The CDR3 runs 18 residues. The CDR3 DNA reads as TGCAGTGCTAGAGCCATCCTAGCGGGAGAGAACTCCTACAATGAGCAGTTCTTC. Its translation is CSARAILAGENSYNEQFF.

The V gene is TRBV6-5, the J gene TRBJ2-1; 11 positions agree with TRBD2. There are 17 residues in the CDR3. Looked up from germline, CDR1 is MNHEY and CDR2 is SVGAGI. The junction had 11 bases not matched to a gene; V was cut back by 2 bases and J by 8 bases. The CDR3 sequence is CASSYSFSGRAGDEQFF. CDR3 nucleotide sequence: TGTGCCAGCAGTTACAGTTTTAGCGGGAGGGCCGGGGATGAGCAGTTCTTC.

This clonotype was detected a few times. The chain joins TRBV20-1 to TRBJ2-2; the match to TRBD2 covers 7 bases. The CDR3 has 15 residues. Germline trimming cut 0 bases from V and 5 bases from J; bases unmatched to any gene: 6. Germline CDR1 is DFQATT and CDR2 is SNEGSKA (reference sequence). The DNA of the CDR3 is TGCAGTGCTAGAGATGTTTCACTAGCGACCGGGGAGCTGTTTTTT. It yields the protein CSARDVSLATGELFF.

This clonotype came up a few times. The V gene is TRBV27, the J gene TRBJ2-5; the D is unclear. Gene TRBJ2-1 matches the end of the DNA better, so the J call may be wrong. The CDR3 loop spans 16 amino acids. Germline CDR1 is MNHEY and CDR2 is SMNVEV (reference sequence). The CDR3 reads CASSLDLGGAYNEQFF. Here the CDR3 DNA reads TGTGCCAGCAGTTTAGATCTCGGCGGAGCTTACAATGAGCAGTTCTTC.

The chain combines TRBV7-3 with TRBJ2-7, with 11 positions matching TRBD2. With V trimmed by 4 bases and J by 8 bases, 4 bases remained unmatched. The CDR3 is made up of 13 amino acids. Germline lookup yields CDR1 SGHTA and CDR2 FQGTGA. The CDR3 nucleotides are TGTGCCAGCAGCTCCACTAGCGGGGGAAAGCAGTACTTC. Translating gives CASSSTSGGKQYF.

This clonotype has just a few counts. The chain combines TRBV9 with TRBJ1-2, with D tentatively TRBD1 (5 bases). The V end was cut by 2 bases, the J end by 0 bases, with 14 bases between. Germline V gives CDR1 SGDLS, CDR2 YYNGEE. The CDR3 is 16 residues long. In nucleotides, the CDR3 is TGTGCCAGCAGCGTCGGTAGGACAACCTCTAACTATGGCTACACCTTC. It is translated as CASSVGRTTSNYGYTF.

This clonotype has just a few counts. The V gene is TRBV7-9, the J gene TRBJ2-7, with 7 bases that match TRBD1. The CDR3 consists of 15 residues. Looked up from germline, CDR1 is SEHNR and CDR2 is FQNEAQ (reference sequence). The V segment lost 5 bases and the J segment 3 bases; nucleotides outside the gene matches: 10. As DNA, the CDR3 is TGTGCCAGCAGCCCCCCTGACAGGGTAATCTACGAGCAGTACTTC. It yields the protein CASSPPDRVIYEQYF.

This clonotype was found a few times. The rearrangement joins TRBV4-3 to TRBJ2-1; 7 bases map to TRBD1. CDR1 LGHNA and CDR2 YSLEER come from the germline V gene. Unmatched junction bases numbered 7, after V lost 3 bases and J lost 5 bases. The CDR3 runs 15 residues. This CDR3 is CASSHVYRGHNEQFF. The CDR3 DNA reads TGCGCCAGCAGCCATGTGTATAGGGGGCACAATGAGCAGTTCTTC.

The sample holds a few counts of this clonotype. The CDR3 region is CASSLQLNEKLFF. In DNA form, the CDR3 reads TGTGCCAGCAGCTTACAGCTCAATGAAAAACTGTTTTTT. The J gene is TRBJ1-4, the V gene TRBV7-2; D call uncertain. CDR1 and CDR2 (germline): SGHTA, FQGNSA. Trimming left V 2 bases short and J 5 bases short, with 6 bases between. The CDR3 totals 13 residues.

The rearrangement joins TRBV24-1 to TRBJ1-5, with a weak D call TRBD1 (6 bases). Per the germline V gene, CDR1 is KGHDR and CDR2 is SFDVKD. V was shortened by 7 bases and J by 4 bases, with 13 bases between the two germline ends. CDR3 length equals 14 residues. CDR3 sequence (DNA): TGTGCCACCAGCCAGGGACACGGGAATCAGCCCCAGCATTTT. Its translation is CATSQGHGNQPQHF.

V gene TRBV15 combines with J gene TRBJ2-7, with TRBD2 identical over 7 bases. CDR1 is LNHNV and CDR2 is YYDKDF in the germline V gene (reference sequence). J lost 0 bases, V lost 3 bases, and 2 bases had no gene match. This CDR3 comprises 14 residues. CDR3 DNA sequence: TGTGCCACCAGCAGCGGGGGGAGCTCCTACGAGCAGTACTTC. As protein: CATSSGGSSYEQYF. Drawing the rest from reference TRBV15 and TRBJ2-7, the complete variable domain is DAMVIQNPRYQVTQFGKPVTLSCSQTLNHNVMYWYQQKSSQAPKLLFHYYDKDFNNEADTPDNFQSRRPNTSFCFLDIRSPGLGDTAMYLCATSSGGSSYEQYFGPGTRLTVT.

This clonotype was found a few times. The V and J genes are TRBV10-3 and TRBJ2-5; D may be TRBD2 (6 bases). CDR1 ENHRY and CDR2 SYGVKD come from the germline V gene. The CDR3 spans 16 residues. V was pared by 10 bases and J by 2 bases, with 23 bases between. The chain's CDR3 is CATRSGMGGRQETQYF. CDR3 coding DNA: TGTGCCACCAGGTCAGGGATGGGAGGCAGACAAGAGACCCAGTACTTC.

The chain has TRBV2 and TRBJ1-1, with D tentatively TRBD1 (6 bases). The CDR3 extends over 13 amino acids. Germline CDR1 is SNHLY and CDR2 is FYNNEI. V was clipped by 2 bases and J by 4 bases, with 8 bases between them. The CDR3 DNA sequence: TGTGCCAGCAGTGAAAGAGGGGGCACTGAAGCTTTCTTT. Protein product: CASSERGGTEAFF.

The chain uses TRBV9 and TRBJ2-1; possibly TRBD1 for D (5 bases). Germline assignment: CDR1 SGDLS and CDR2 YYNGEE. This CDR3 has 14 amino acids. With 0 bases removed from V and 1 base from J, the gap between germline ends came to 5 bases. CDR3 residues: CASSVEGSYNEQFF. For the CDR3, the DNA is TGTGCCAGCAGCGTAGAGGGGTCCTACAATGAGCAGTTCTTC. The variable domain in full, completed from reference TRBV9 and TRBJ2-1, reads DSGVTQTPKHLITATGQRVTLRCSPRSGDLSVYWYQQSLDQGLQFLIQYYNGEERAKGNILERFSAQQFPDLHSELNLSSLELGDSALYFCASSVEGSYNEQFFGPGTRLTVL.

CDR3 nucleotide sequence: TGTGCCAGCAGTTACACGGCAGGGCAAGAGACCCAGTACTTC. It yields the protein CASSYTAGQETQYF. The rearrangement links TRBV6-2 or TRBV6-3 to TRBJ2-5; D might be TRBD1 (5 bases). From germline, CDR1 is MNHEY and CDR2 SVGEGT. The V end lost 2 bases, the J end lost 2 bases, and 9 bases lay between the germline ends. The CDR3 runs 14 residues.